These 2 T cell receptor beta chains were all obtained from the same sample, sequenced in a study of blood T cell repertoires in COVID-19. The table came from immunoSEQ multiplex PCR; TCRdb's copy has only in-frame clones and leaves some out. The sample includes tens of thousands of clones, over 75% of them seen just once. What was sequenced was peripheral blood. These receptors came from a human donor in a cohort sampled during active COVID-19.

This chain connects TRBV5-1 to TRBJ2-1, with TRBD1 matching 9 bases. This CDR3 spans 16 amino acids. The V gene's germline CDR1 is SGHRS and CDR2 YFSETQ. V lost 2 bases and J lost 0; bases outside the gene matches: 3. This CDR3 reads CASSFTGGSSYNEQFF. In DNA, the CDR3 is TGCGCCAGCAGCTTCACAGGGGGCAGCTCCTACAATGAGCAGTTCTTC.

V is TRBV11-3 and J is TRBJ2-5, with a tentative D call TRBD1 (5 bases). With 5 bases removed from V and 5 bases from J, the gap between germline ends came to 15 bases. CDR3 size: 14 residues. From germline, CDR1 is SGHNT and CDR2 YENEEA. Here the CDR3 reads CASSPGAGSETQYF. For the CDR3, the DNA is TGTGCCAGCAGCCCTGGGGCAGGGTCTGAGACCCAGTACTTC.